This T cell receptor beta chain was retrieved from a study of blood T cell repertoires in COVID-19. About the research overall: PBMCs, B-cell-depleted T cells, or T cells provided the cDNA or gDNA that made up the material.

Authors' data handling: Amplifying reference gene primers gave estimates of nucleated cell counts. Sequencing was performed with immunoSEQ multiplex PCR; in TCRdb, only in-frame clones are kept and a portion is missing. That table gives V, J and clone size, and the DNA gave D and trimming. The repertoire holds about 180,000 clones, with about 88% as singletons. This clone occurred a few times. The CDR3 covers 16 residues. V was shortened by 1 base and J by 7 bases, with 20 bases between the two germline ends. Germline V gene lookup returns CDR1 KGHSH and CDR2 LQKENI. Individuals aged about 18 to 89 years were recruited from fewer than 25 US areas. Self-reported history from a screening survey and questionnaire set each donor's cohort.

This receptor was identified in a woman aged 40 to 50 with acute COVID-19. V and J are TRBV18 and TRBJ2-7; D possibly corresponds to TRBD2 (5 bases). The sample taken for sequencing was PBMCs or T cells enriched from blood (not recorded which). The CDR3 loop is CASSPRVAFSTGEQYF. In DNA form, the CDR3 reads TGTGCCAGCTCACCACGAGTGGCATTCTCAACGGGGGAGCAGTACTTC. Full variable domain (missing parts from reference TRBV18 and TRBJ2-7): NAGVMQNPRHLVRRRGQEARLRCSPMKGHSHVYWYRQLPEEGLKFMVYLQKENIIDESGMPKERFSAEFPKEGPSILRIQQVVRGDSAAYFCASSPRVAFSTGEQYFGPGTRLTVT.